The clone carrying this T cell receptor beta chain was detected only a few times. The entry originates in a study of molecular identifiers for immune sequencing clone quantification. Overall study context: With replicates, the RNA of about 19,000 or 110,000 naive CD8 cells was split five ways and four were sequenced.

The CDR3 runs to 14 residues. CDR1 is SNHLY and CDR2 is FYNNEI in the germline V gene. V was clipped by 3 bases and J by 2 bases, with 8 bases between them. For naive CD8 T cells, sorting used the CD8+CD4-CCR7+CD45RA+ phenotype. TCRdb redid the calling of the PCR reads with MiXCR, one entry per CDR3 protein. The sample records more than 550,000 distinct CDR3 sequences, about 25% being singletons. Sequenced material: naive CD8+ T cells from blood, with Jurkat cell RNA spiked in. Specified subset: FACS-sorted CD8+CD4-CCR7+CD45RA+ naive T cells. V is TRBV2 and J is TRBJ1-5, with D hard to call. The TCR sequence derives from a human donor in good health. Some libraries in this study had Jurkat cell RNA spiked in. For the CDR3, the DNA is TGTGCCAGCAGTGATTCGCGAGGCAATCAGCCCCAGCATTTT. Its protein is CASSDSRGNQPQHF. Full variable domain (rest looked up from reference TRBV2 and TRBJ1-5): EPEVTQTPSHQVTQMGQEVILRCVPISNHLYFYWYRQILGQKVEFLVSFYNNEISEKSEIFDDQFSVERPDGSNFTLKIRSTKLEDSAMYFCASSDSRGNQPQHFGDGTRLSIL.